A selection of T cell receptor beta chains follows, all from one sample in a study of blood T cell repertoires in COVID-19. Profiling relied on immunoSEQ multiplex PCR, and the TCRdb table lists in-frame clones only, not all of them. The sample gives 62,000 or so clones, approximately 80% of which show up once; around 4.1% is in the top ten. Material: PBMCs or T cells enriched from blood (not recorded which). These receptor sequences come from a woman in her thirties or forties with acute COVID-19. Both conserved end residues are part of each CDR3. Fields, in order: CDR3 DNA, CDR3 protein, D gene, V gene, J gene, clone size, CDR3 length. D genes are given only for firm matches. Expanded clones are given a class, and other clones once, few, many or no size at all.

cdr3_nt: TGTGCCAGCTCACCGGGCAGGAAGGAAGAAAAACTGTTTTTT; cdr3_aa: CASSPGRKEEKLFF; d_call: -; v_call: TRBV18; j_call: TRBJ1-4; clone_size: -; cdr3_length: 14
cdr3_nt: TGCAGTGCTAGTTACACGAACACTGAAGCTTTCTTT; cdr3_aa: CSASYTNTEAFF; d_call: -; v_call: TRBV20-1; j_call: TRBJ1-1; clone_size: -; cdr3_length: 12
cdr3_nt: TGTGCCAGCACAAAGGGGCAACCCCTCCACTTT; cdr3_aa: CASTKGQPLHF; d_call: -; v_call: TRBV6-5; j_call: TRBJ1-6; clone_size: -; cdr3_length: 11
cdr3_nt: TGTGCCAGCAGCCTAACTGCAGCAGGCCAAGAGACCCAGTACTTC; cdr3_aa: CASSLTAAGQETQYF; d_call: -; v_call: TRBV7-3; j_call: TRBJ2-5; clone_size: -; cdr3_length: 15
cdr3_nt: TGTGCCAGCAGTTACTCGAGGGCTGGGAGTAACGAGCAGTACTTC; cdr3_aa: CASSYSRAGSNEQYF; d_call: -; v_call: TRBV6-5; j_call: TRBJ2-7; clone_size: -; cdr3_length: 15
cdr3_nt: TGTGCCAGCAGCCTTCGTACATCGCAGAATTCACCCCTCCACTTT; cdr3_aa: CASSLRTSQNSPLHF; d_call: -; v_call: TRBV6-5; j_call: TRBJ1-6; clone_size: -; cdr3_length: 15
cdr3_nt: TGTGCCAGCAGCCAAGCGGGGGGGCTGGTTGAAAAACTGTTTTTT; cdr3_aa: CASSQAGGLVEKLFF; d_call: -; v_call: TRBV3-1/TRBV3-2; j_call: TRBJ1-4; clone_size: -; cdr3_length: 15
cdr3_nt: TGTGCCAGCAGTCTAGCGGTTAGCACAGATACGCAGTATTTT; cdr3_aa: CASSLAVSTDTQYF; d_call: TRBD2; v_call: TRBV9; j_call: TRBJ2-3; clone_size: -; cdr3_length: 14
cdr3_nt: TGTGCCAGCAGCTTGGTAGACAGGAGATACTGGGGCTACACCTTC; cdr3_aa: CASSLVDRRYWGYTF; d_call: -; v_call: TRBV5-6; j_call: TRBJ1-2; clone_size: -; cdr3_length: 15
cdr3_nt: TGTGCCAGCAGCCCCAGGACAGGGTGGGAGACCCAGTACTTC; cdr3_aa: CASSPRTGWETQYF; d_call: TRBD1; v_call: TRBV9; j_call: TRBJ2-5; clone_size: -; cdr3_length: 14
cdr3_nt: TGCGCCAGCAGCCACACACAGGGGGCCTTCGTCACCGGGGAGCTGTTTTTT; cdr3_aa: CASSHTQGAFVTGELFF; d_call: TRBD1; v_call: TRBV4-1; j_call: TRBJ2-2; clone_size: -; cdr3_length: 17
cdr3_nt: TGTGCCACCAGTCCCGAGGACAGGGCTGGAAACACCATATATTTT; cdr3_aa: CATSPEDRAGNTIYF; d_call: TRBD1; v_call: TRBV15; j_call: TRBJ1-3; clone_size: -; cdr3_length: 15
cdr3_nt: TGTGCCAGCAGTTTGCCGGGACAGGGGGCGAATGAGCAGTTCTTC; cdr3_aa: CASSLPGQGANEQFF; d_call: TRBD1; v_call: TRBV28; j_call: TRBJ2-1; clone_size: few; cdr3_length: 15
cdr3_nt: TGTGCCAGCAGTTTAGAGGCCGGATATTTTGGTGGCTACACCTTC; cdr3_aa: CASSLEAGYFGGYTF; d_call: -; v_call: TRBV28; j_call: TRBJ1-2; clone_size: once; cdr3_length: 15
cdr3_nt: TGTGCCATCCGGAAACTAGCGGTCACAGATACGCAGTATTTT; cdr3_aa: CAIRKLAVTDTQYF; d_call: TRBD2; v_call: TRBV10-3; j_call: TRBJ2-3; clone_size: -; cdr3_length: 14
cdr3_nt: TGTGCCAGCAGCAAAGGGACAGGGGGCTACACTGAAGCTTTCTTT; cdr3_aa: CASSKGTGGYTEAFF; d_call: -; v_call: TRBV21-1; j_call: TRBJ1-1; clone_size: few; cdr3_length: 15
cdr3_nt: TGTGCCAGCAGCCCCGGTGAGGGGGGGAATGAAAAACTGTTTTTT; cdr3_aa: CASSPGEGGNEKLFF; d_call: -; v_call: TRBV7-9; j_call: TRBJ1-4; clone_size: -; cdr3_length: 15
cdr3_nt: TGTGCCAGCAGCCAAGTGTACAGGTCACCCCTCCACTTT; cdr3_aa: CASSQVYRSPLHF; d_call: -; v_call: TRBV14; j_call: TRBJ1-6; clone_size: -; cdr3_length: 13
cdr3_nt: TGTGCCAGCAATAGCGGGAGGGCCGAGGATTACGAGCAGTACTTC; cdr3_aa: CASNSGRAEDYEQYF; d_call: TRBD2; v_call: TRBV13; j_call: TRBJ2-7; clone_size: -; cdr3_length: 15
cdr3_nt: TGTGCCAGCAGTGGCAGAAACAGTGCCTACACCTTC; cdr3_aa: CASSGRNSAYTF; d_call: -; v_call: TRBV27; j_call: TRBJ1-2; clone_size: -; cdr3_length: 12
cdr3_nt: TGTGCCAGCAGTCTGGTCGACAGGGGTCCTGCAGAGACCCAGTACTTC; cdr3_aa: CASSLVDRGPAETQYF; d_call: TRBD1; v_call: TRBV28; j_call: TRBJ2-5; clone_size: -; cdr3_length: 16
cdr3_nt: TGTGCCAGCAGCTTAGATCCCTCGGCACCCCTCCACTTT; cdr3_aa: CASSLDPSAPLHF; d_call: -; v_call: TRBV11-3; j_call: TRBJ1-6; clone_size: -; cdr3_length: 13
cdr3_nt: TGTGCCAGCAGCTTAGGAGGATCCAGGGGGGAGACCCAGTACTTC; cdr3_aa: CASSLGGSRGETQYF; d_call: TRBD1; v_call: TRBV11-3; j_call: TRBJ2-5; clone_size: -; cdr3_length: 15
cdr3_nt: TGTGCCAGCTCACCTAACCTAGGCGGGCCCGGAAACATTCAGTACTTC; cdr3_aa: CASSPNLGGPGNIQYF; d_call: -; v_call: TRBV18; j_call: TRBJ2-4; clone_size: once; cdr3_length: 16
cdr3_nt: TGTGCCAGCAGCGTACAGGGGGACGGCTACACCTTC; cdr3_aa: CASSVQGDGYTF; d_call: TRBD1; v_call: TRBV9; j_call: TRBJ1-2; clone_size: -; cdr3_length: 12
cdr3_nt: TGTGCCAGCAGCCAGGGACAGGGAAACTATGGCTACACCTTC; cdr3_aa: CASSQGQGNYGYTF; d_call: TRBD1; v_call: TRBV11-2; j_call: TRBJ1-2; clone_size: once; cdr3_length: 14
cdr3_nt: TGTGCCAGCAGCCAAGATCGGACTAGCGGGAGTGCTGGTGAGCAGTTCTTC; cdr3_aa: CASSQDRTSGSAGEQFF; d_call: TRBD2; v_call: TRBV3-1/TRBV3-2; j_call: TRBJ2-1; clone_size: -; cdr3_length: 17
cdr3_nt: TGTGCCAGCAGTCTACTGACAGTTTCTGGAAACACCATATATTTT; cdr3_aa: CASSLLTVSGNTIYF; d_call: -; v_call: TRBV28; j_call: TRBJ1-3; clone_size: -; cdr3_length: 15
cdr3_nt: TGTGCCAGCAGCCCCTATAGGTGGCTAGCGATAGACACCGGGGAGCTGTTTTTT; cdr3_aa: CASSPYRWLAIDTGELFF; d_call: -; v_call: TRBV3-1/TRBV3-2; j_call: TRBJ2-2; clone_size: medium-sized; cdr3_length: 18
cdr3_nt: TGTGCCAGCGGCTTGCAGGGCTACTACAATGAGCAGTTCTTC; cdr3_aa: CASGLQGYYNEQFF; d_call: -; v_call: TRBV28; j_call: TRBJ2-1; clone_size: -; cdr3_length: 14
cdr3_nt: TGTGCCAGCAGCCAGGGGACCGGGCAGTACTTC; cdr3_aa: CASSQGTGQYF; d_call: -; v_call: TRBV11-2; j_call: TRBJ2-7; clone_size: -; cdr3_length: 11
cdr3_nt: TGTGCCAGTAGTATAAAGCCAGGGAATCAGCCCCAGCATTTT; cdr3_aa: CASSIKPGNQPQHF; d_call: -; v_call: TRBV19; j_call: TRBJ1-5; clone_size: few; cdr3_length: 14
cdr3_nt: TGTGCCAGCAGCTTGGAACAGGGCGGAGAAAAACTGTTTTTT; cdr3_aa: CASSLEQGGEKLFF; d_call: -; v_call: TRBV5-6; j_call: TRBJ1-4; clone_size: few; cdr3_length: 14
cdr3_nt: TGCGCCAGCAGCCAAGGGACAGGGGCTTTCTTT; cdr3_aa: CASSQGTGAFF; d_call: TRBD1; v_call: TRBV4-1; j_call: TRBJ1-1; clone_size: -; cdr3_length: 11
cdr3_nt: TGTGCCAGCAGTTACAATAGAAAGGGACAGTCCCAAGAGACCCAGTACTTC; cdr3_aa: CASSYNRKGQSQETQYF; d_call: TRBD1; v_call: TRBV6-2/TRBV6-3; j_call: TRBJ2-5; clone_size: -; cdr3_length: 17
cdr3_nt: TGTGCCAGCAGCTTGAAGCGGGAGAGCACAGATACGCAGTATTTT; cdr3_aa: CASSLKRESTDTQYF; d_call: TRBD2; v_call: TRBV5-6; j_call: TRBJ2-3; clone_size: -; cdr3_length: 15
cdr3_nt: TGTGCCAGCAGCTCCATCACAGGGATCTCTAATGAAAAACTGTTTTTT; cdr3_aa: CASSSITGISNEKLFF; d_call: -; v_call: TRBV7-8; j_call: TRBJ1-4; clone_size: -; cdr3_length: 16
cdr3_nt: TGTGCCAGCAGTTTCTGGCAGGGTGGTTCTGGGGCCAACGTCCTGACTTTC; cdr3_aa: CASSFWQGGSGANVLTF; d_call: -; v_call: TRBV27; j_call: TRBJ2-6; clone_size: -; cdr3_length: 17
cdr3_nt: TGCAGCGTTCAAGGGACACCCCGCTCCTACGAGCAGTACTTC; cdr3_aa: CSVQGTPRSYEQYF; d_call: -; v_call: TRBV29-1; j_call: TRBJ2-7; clone_size: -; cdr3_length: 14
cdr3_nt: TGTGCCAGCAGCTTAGGTCCCCAAACAGGAAAAGCTTTCTTT; cdr3_aa: CASSLGPQTGKAFF; d_call: -; v_call: TRBV9; j_call: TRBJ1-1; clone_size: -; cdr3_length: 14
cdr3_nt: TGTGCCAGCAGCAGACTAGCGGGACCCTCCTACAATGAGCAGTTCTTC; cdr3_aa: CASSRLAGPSYNEQFF; d_call: TRBD2; v_call: TRBV9; j_call: TRBJ2-1; clone_size: -; cdr3_length: 16
cdr3_nt: TGTGCCAGCAGGGACCCGGGACAGGGTGGTGTAGTGTTTTTT; cdr3_aa: CASRDPGQGGVVFF; d_call: TRBD1; v_call: TRBV11-3; j_call: TRBJ1-4; clone_size: -; cdr3_length: 14
cdr3_nt: TGCGCCAGCAGCTTGGCCGGCGCTAGCGGGGGGAAAGAGACCCAGTACTTC; cdr3_aa: CASSLAGASGGKETQYF; d_call: TRBD2; v_call: TRBV5-1; j_call: TRBJ2-5; clone_size: -; cdr3_length: 17
cdr3_nt: TGTGCCACCAGCGGACGTCAGGGGACCCCATATGGCTACACCTTC; cdr3_aa: CATSGRQGTPYGYTF; d_call: -; v_call: TRBV15; j_call: TRBJ1-2; clone_size: once; cdr3_length: 15